A selection of T cell receptor beta chains follows, all from one sample in a study of T-cell memory formation after mild COVID-19. TCRdb reanalysed the 5' RACE reads using MiXCR and keeps one entry per CDR3 protein. The data show about 170,000 distinct CDR3 sequences, around 13% seen once. Sequenced input: PBMCs or a T cell subset sorted from them (not recorded which). The source is a man aged 18 to 29 who had mild COVID-19 (a few samples of this study predate the infection). Cell type and time point are not known. Both conserved end residues are part of each CDR3. The D gene is left open where the match is weak. Clone size is shown for a subset of rows, as once, few, many or a class of expanded clone.

V gene	D gene	J gene	clone size	CDR3 DNA	CDR3 protein
TRBV2	NA	TRBJ1-3	once	TGTGCCAGCAGTGAATCGGCTACCATATATTTT	CASSESATIYF
TRBV7-9	TRBD2	TRBJ2-3	many	TGTGCCAGCAGCTTGAGCGGGGAATCGCAGTATTTT	CASSLSGESQYF
TRBV9	TRBD2	TRBJ2-2	few	TGTGCCAGCAACCCACGGGGGGAAGGTGCGGAGCTGTTTTTT	CASNPRGEGAELFF
TRBV12-3/TRBV12-4	NA	TRBJ1-1	NA	TGTGCCAGCAGTTTTAGGCCCACTGAAGCTTTCTTT	CASSFRPTEAFF
TRBV27	TRBD1	TRBJ2-7	NA	TGTGCCAGCGCAGGACAGGCCTCCTCCTACGAGCAGTACTTC	CASAGQASSYEQYF
TRBV7-2	NA	TRBJ2-2	NA	TGTGCCAGCAGCTTCGGTCTTCGCCCCGGGGAGCTGTTTTTT	CASSFGLRPGELFF
TRBV2	NA	TRBJ2-1	few	TGTGCCAGCATACAGCTCCCGAGCTCCTACAATGAGCAGTTCTTC	CASIQLPSSYNEQFF
TRBV12-3/TRBV12-4	NA	TRBJ2-7	many	TGTGCCAGCAGTTTCCAGGGGTCCTACGAGCAGTACTTC	CASSFQGSYEQYF
TRBV14	NA	TRBJ1-1	NA	TGTGCCAGCAGCCAAGTAGGGGAGGCTTTCTTT	CASSQVGEAFF
TRBV29-1	NA	TRBJ1-1	few	TGCAGCGCCGATAAGGGGGTTCTTTTCACTGAAGCTTTCTTT	CSADKGVLFTEAFF
TRBV30	TRBD2	TRBJ2-5	NA	TGTGCCTGGGGTGACATCGGGAGGGAGACCCAGTACTTC	CAWGDIGRETQYF
TRBV24-1	NA	TRBJ2-3	many	TGTGCCACCAGTAGCCCAGATACGCAGTATTTT	CATSSPDTQYF
TRBV20-1	TRBD1	TRBJ1-2	few	TGCAGTGCTAAGCCAGGCGGACAGGGACTCCCCTTC	CSAKPGGQGLPF
TRBV20-1	NA	TRBJ1-5	NA	TGCAGTGCTAGTTTGGAAACTCAGCCCCAGCATTTT	CSASLETQPQHF
TRBV5-5	NA	TRBJ2-3	NA	TGTGCCAGCAGCTTGGCCCAGGGTAATTGGGGCACAGATACGCAGTATTTT	CASSLAQGNWGTDTQYF
TRBV10-3	TRBD2	TRBJ2-5	few	TGTGCCATCAGTGCCGCCGGGACTAAGAAAGAGACCCAGTACTTC	CAISAAGTKKETQYF